A selection of T cell receptor beta chains follows, all from one sample in a study of OX40 agonist ivuxolimab in advanced cancers. Generated by immunoSEQ multiplex PCR, the TCRdb table keeps only in-frame clones and is missing some. The data show 81,000 or so clones, roughly 91% seen once. Specimen: CD4+ or CD8+ T cells sorted from blood, collected in a trial of the OX40 agonist ivuxolimab. These receptors originate from an adult with an advanced solid tumor such as melanoma, head and neck, liver or kidney cancer. Each CDR3 is given with its conserved first and last residue. The D gene is left open where the match is weak. The size field is filled for only some rows; it gives once, few, many or a size class.

D gene	V gene	J gene	clone size	CDR3 DNA	CDR3 protein
NA	TRBV19	TRBJ2-1	NA	TGTGCCAGTAGTATTTCCTACAATGAGCAGTTCTTC	CASSISYNEQFF
TRBD2	TRBV9	TRBJ2-1	NA	TGTGCCAGCAGCGTAGCGGGAGGGCCGAACAATGAGCAGTTCTTC	CASSVAGGPNNEQFF
TRBD1	TRBV4-1	TRBJ1-5	NA	TGCGCCAGCAGCCCTTGGACAGGGGGCAATCAGCCCCAGCATTTT	CASSPWTGGNQPQHF
NA	TRBV6-5	TRBJ1-1	NA	TGTGCCAGCAGTTACGGCGGGGGGCGAACTGAAGCTTTCTTT	CASSYGGGRTEAFF
NA	TRBV5-6	TRBJ2-3	NA	TGTGCCAGCAGCTTGTGGGCGGGCTTGGGCACAGATACGCAGTATTTT	CASSLWAGLGTDTQYF
NA	TRBV27	TRBJ2-7	NA	TGTGCCAGCAGTGACCGGCGGGACGTCACCTACGAGCAGTACTTC	CASSDRRDVTYEQYF
NA	TRBV7-9	TRBJ1-1	NA	TGTGCCAGCACCCGGACCACGAACACTGAAGCTTTCTTT	CASTRTTNTEAFF
TRBD1	TRBV6-5	TRBJ1-1	NA	TGTGCCAGTTTAGCGAGTCCTACAGGGGGACAAGCTTTCTTT	CASLASPTGGQAFF
NA	TRBV7-9	TRBJ2-7	NA	TGTGCCAGCAGCTTAGTGTTGCCGACGGACTACGAGCAGTACTTC	CASSLVLPTDYEQYF
NA	TRBV4-3	TRBJ2-5	NA	TGCGCCAGCAGCCAAGATCAAGGGCGCGATTGGTTTCCCCAGTACTTC	CASSQDQGRDWFPQYF
NA	TRBV27	TRBJ1-1	NA	TGTGCCAGCAGTTTTAGGCCTGGCTCTGAAGCTTTCTTT	CASSFRPGSEAFF
TRBD1	TRBV5-4	TRBJ2-1	NA	TGTGCCAGCAGCTTCTATCCCAGTGTATTGGGACAGGGGGCAGGCGATGAGCAGTTCTTC	CASSFYPSVLGQGAGDEQFF
NA	TRBV6-5	TRBJ2-7	NA	TGTGCCAGCAGTTACGAGGGAAGCTCCTACGAGCAGTACTTC	CASSYEGSSYEQYF
NA	TRBV5-8	TRBJ1-3	NA	TGTGCCAGCAGCTTACCGGGCTCTGGAAACACCATATATTTT	CASSLPGSGNTIYF
NA	TRBV25-1	TRBJ1-2	once	TGTGCCAGCAGTGAATATTACACAACCAGTCGGGGCTACACCTTC	CASSEYYTTSRGYTF
NA	TRBV27	TRBJ2-7	NA	TGTGCCAGCAGACAGGGGGAGGGCTACGAGCAGTACTTC	CASRQGEGYEQYF
NA	TRBV5-6	TRBJ2-3	NA	TGTGCCAGCAGCTTGAACCCTACAAGGATGAGCACAGATACGCAGTATTTT	CASSLNPTRMSTDTQYF
TRBD1	TRBV28	TRBJ1-4	NA	TGTGCCAGCAGCCTCGACAGGGCCGATGAAAAACTGTTTTTT	CASSLDRADEKLFF
TRBD1	TRBV29-1	TRBJ2-7	NA	TGCAGCGTTGATACAGGGGAATCCTACGAGCAGTACTTC	CSVDTGESYEQYF
TRBD1	TRBV5-4	TRBJ1-3	NA	TGTGCCAGCAGCCCCCGGGACAGGGAAGCAAACACCATATATTTT	CASSPRDREANTIYF
NA	TRBV5-1	TRBJ2-5	NA	TGCGCCAGCAGCTTGGAGGGGGGTCCAGAGACCCAGTACTTC	CASSLEGGPETQYF
NA	TRBV5-1	TRBJ2-1	NA	TGCGCCAGCAGCCCAGCAACCTCCCATGAGCAGTTCTTC	CASSPATSHEQFF
NA	TRBV6-1	TRBJ2-3	NA	TGTGCCAGCAGTGAAGCTTTCGGACAGATCACAGATACGCAGTATTTT	CASSEAFGQITDTQYF
NA	TRBV11-3	TRBJ2-1	NA	TGTGCCAGCAGCTTAGGGGCAGGGGCAGCCTACAATGAGCAGTTCTTC	CASSLGAGAAYNEQFF
NA	TRBV6-1	TRBJ2-7	NA	TGTGCCAGCACGGGAACTGCCGAACCCTCCTACGAGCAGTACTTC	CASTGTAEPSYEQYF
TRBD1	TRBV5-4	TRBJ2-2	NA	TGTGCCAGCAGCTTTTGGGGACAGAATCTACTACACACCGGGGAGCTGTTTTTT	CASSFWGQNLLHTGELFF
NA	TRBV6-4	TRBJ2-1	NA	TGTGCCAGCAGTGACTCGGAGACGAGCTCCTACAATGAGCAGTTCTTC	CASSDSETSSYNEQFF
TRBD1	TRBV28	TRBJ1-1	NA	TGTGCCAGCAGCAACAGGGGGCTGAACACTGAAGCTTTCTTT	CASSNRGLNTEAFF
NA	TRBV5-1	TRBJ1-6	NA	TGCGCCAGCAGCTTCCCGTTAGGGGGAGGTGAGAATTCACCCCTCCACTTT	CASSFPLGGGENSPLHF
NA	TRBV19	TRBJ1-5	NA	TGTGCCAGTAGTATATCTTTGGTATATAGCAATCAGCCCCAGCATTTT	CASSISLVYSNQPQHF
NA	TRBV7-9	TRBJ1-5	NA	TGTGCCAGCACCCCCTCAGGTAGCAATCAGCCCCAGCATTTT	CASTPSGSNQPQHF
NA	TRBV2	TRBJ2-7	NA	TGTGCCAGCAGGGGGGCAATGACGGACGGTCACTACGAGCAGTACTTC	CASRGAMTDGHYEQYF
TRBD1	TRBV5-1	TRBJ1-2	once	TGCGCCAGCAGCTTGGCGGGACAGGGTCGCGGCTACACCTTC	CASSLAGQGRGYTF
NA	TRBV27	TRBJ2-1	once	TGTGCCAGCAGTTGGCTAGCGCAGGGGGTCAATGAGCAGTTCTTC	CASSWLAQGVNEQFF
TRBD1	TRBV19	TRBJ1-2	NA	TGTGCCAGTAGTACGACCGGGACAGGGGGCCCTTACTATGGCTACACCTTC	CASSTTGTGGPYYGYTF
TRBD1	TRBV13	TRBJ2-3	NA	TGTGCCAGCAGCCCCTGGGCCCCCCGGGACAGGAGCTCCACAGATACGCAGTATTTT	CASSPWAPRDRSSTDTQYF
NA	TRBV19	TRBJ1-2	NA	TGTGCCAGTAGTATAGGGCCCGCCAAGACCTTC	CASSIGPAKTF
TRBD1	TRBV5-6	TRBJ1-6	NA	TGTGCCAGCAGCTTGCCGACAGGGTCTTCACCCCTCCACTTT	CASSLPTGSSPLHF
NA	TRBV6-5	TRBJ2-7	NA	TGTGCCAGCAGCGGGGGGCGCGAAGGGCAGTACTTC	CASSGGREGQYF
NA	TRBV2	TRBJ1-6	few	TGTGCCAGCAGTGGTGAATGGCAGGACTATAATTCACCCCTCCACTTT	CASSGEWQDYNSPLHF
NA	TRBV27	TRBJ1-1	NA	TGTGCCAGTCTTACTGCGGGGGGGAACACTGAAGCTTTCTTT	CASLTAGGNTEAFF
NA	TRBV6-5	TRBJ2-2	NA	TGTGCCAGCAGTTACTCCCGAGTGTACACCGGGGAGCTGTTTTTT	CASSYSRVYTGELFF
NA	TRBV5-1	TRBJ2-7	NA	TGCGCCAGCAGCCCCGACAGATCCTACGAGCAGTACTTC	CASSPDRSYEQYF
TRBD1	TRBV9	TRBJ2-1	NA	TGTGCCTCTTCAGGGGGCTCGGGTGAGCAGTTCTTC	CASSGGSGEQFF
TRBD2	TRBV28	TRBJ2-7	NA	TGTGCCACCAAGACCGGGACTAGCGGGACTTTGCAGTACTTC	CATKTGTSGTLQYF
TRBD2	TRBV5-6	TRBJ2-7	NA	TGTGCCAGCAGCATCGGAGCGGGAGTCTACGAGCAGTACTTC	CASSIGAGVYEQYF
TRBD1	TRBV11-2	TRBJ2-7	NA	TGTGCCAGCAGTTTGGGACAGGGGGCTTACGAGCAGTACTTC	CASSLGQGAYEQYF
NA	TRBV14	TRBJ2-7	once	TGTGCCAGCAGCCACGGGTCTGCCATCTACGAGCAGTACTTC	CASSHGSAIYEQYF
TRBD2	TRBV5-1	TRBJ2-7	NA	TGCGCCAGCAGCTTCGGGACTAGTCGAGACGAGCAGTACTTC	CASSFGTSRDEQYF
NA	TRBV4-1	TRBJ2-3	once	TGCGCCAGCAGCCAAGATCGGCATTACGATACGCAGTATTTT	CASSQDRHYDTQYF
NA	TRBV28	TRBJ1-2	NA	TGTGCCAGCAGTTCCCGGGCCACCCCCGGCTATGGCTACACCTTC	CASSSRATPGYGYTF
TRBD1	TRBV25-1	TRBJ2-2	NA	TGTGCCAGCAGTGACCCGAGACAGGGGGTTACCGGGGAGCTGTTTTTT	CASSDPRQGVTGELFF
TRBD2	TRBV7-8	TRBJ2-3	NA	TGTGCCAGCAGGACGACTAGCGGTAGCACAGATACGCAGTATTTT	CASRTTSGSTDTQYF
NA	TRBV9	TRBJ1-6	NA	TGTGCCAGCAGCGTAGGTCAAGGAGAGTCACCCCTCCACTTT	CASSVGQGESPLHF
NA	TRBV5-1	TRBJ2-7	NA	TGCGCCAGCAGCTTGCAGGATGGAGCCTACGAGCAGTACTTC	CASSLQDGAYEQYF
NA	TRBV27	TRBJ1-2	NA	TGTGCCAGCAGCAACTTAGGGAATCCCTATGGCTACACCTTC	CASSNLGNPYGYTF